The clone carrying this T cell receptor (beta chain) came up once. As yet, its antigen is unknown. CDR1 and CDR2 (germline): MDHEN, SYDVKM. This CDR3 has 16 amino acids. V dropped 6 bases and J dropped 4; count of bases not matched to a gene: 14. These data come from a study of T cell responses to AZD1222 COVID-19 vaccine. Looking at the study overall: Investigators merged groups given second doses at roughly 4 or roughly 12 weeks. Study observations and caveats: Most donors were white British and more were female, and clonal diversity was possibly underestimated. Close to half of spike-specific TCRs reportedly recognize unmutated variant regions. Spike-specific TCR breadth rose after two AZD1222 doses, and depth rose as well.

The table came from immunoSEQ multiplex PCR; TCRdb's copy has only in-frame clones and leaves some out. Of around 80,000 clones listed, roughly 88% are singletons. The specimen was peripheral blood, collected on day 0 of AZD1222 vaccination. The rearrangement uses TRBV28 and TRBJ1-1, with TRBD1 matching over 7 bases. This sequence was found in an adult in good health. CDR3 loop: CASSRPGQGDGTEAFF. The CDR3 DNA sequence: TGTGCCAGCAGCCGACCAGGCCAGGGGGACGGCACTGAAGCTTTCTTT.